Listed here is a single T cell receptor beta chain. The table lists this clonotype with many counts. The specificity of this receptor is unknown. No much larger clone is present one base from it, and per-base qualities are unavailable. This was a case-control study nested in a cohort of healthcare workers in London, UK, who had nasopharyngeal swab PCR tests and blood samples taken every week. Healthcare workers were recruited between 23 and 31 March 2020, during the week of the UK lockdown, and were followed weekly for up to roughly 16 weeks. The data stem from a study of early T cells in non-severe SARS-CoV-2 infection listed by TCRdb under 2021. For context, the study as a whole: Because TCR sequencing was done on bulk RNA from unsorted whole blood, the alpha and beta chains could not be paired.

Library preparation used 5' RACE. Sequencing instrument: NextSeq 500. To correct for sequencing error and PCR bias, the TCR library protocol tagged individual cDNA molecules with unique molecular identifiers. TCR alpha and beta chains were both sequenced, and the abundances of alpha and beta sequences in each sample were closely correlated with each other. The authors' pipeline ran thus. Decombinator V4 was used to annotate the V gene, J gene and CDR3 of the TCR sequences. TCRs were defined as expanded if a significant change between any two time points was detected under a Poisson model with p below 0.0001. TCR abundances were normalised to the total number of TCRs sequenced per sample and were expressed as counts per million. TRAV1-2 paired with TRAJ12, TRAJ20 or TRAJ33 defined MAIT TCRs, while TRAV10 paired with TRAJ18 defined iNKT TCRs. A search of VDJdb, accessed on 1 November 2021, was run for TCRs annotated to CMV, EBV and SARS-CoV-2, with TCRs annotated for multiple antigens excluded. TCRdb cleaned the public reads at Q25 with fastp, built clones with MiXCR and kept in-frame beta chains. Rows matching on CDR3 protein sequence are summarized as one entry with the most common DNA and genes. TCRdb's processing, not the study's, gives the V and J calls here. The sample yields about 63,000 distinct CDR3 sequences; over 10% were counted once. Approximately 4.6% of the sample is taken by the ten largest.

V loses 5 bases of germline sequence and J loses 7 bases, and the interval between the two ends is 12 bases. Reading from cysteine to phenylalanine, the CDR3 counts 13 amino acids. The DNA shown is the 39-base CDR3, in frame from base 1. Looking up the germline V gene yields CDR1 SGHAT and CDR2 FQNNGV. Broader findings and caveats from the paper: VDJdb matching was skewed toward anti-spike CD8 responses and likely underestimated virus-specific expansions by missing private and CD4 specificities.

The receptor's source is an adult who was a healthcare worker with PCR-confirmed SARS-CoV-2 infection or an uninfected control (not recorded which). Here the chain combines TRBV11-2 and TRBJ2-4, with an unclear D gene assignment. The sample comprised whole blood. The nucleotide sequence reads as follows: TGTGCCAGCAGCCCCCCCCTCGGGAACATTCAGTACTTC. This sequence encodes CASSPPLGNIQYF.